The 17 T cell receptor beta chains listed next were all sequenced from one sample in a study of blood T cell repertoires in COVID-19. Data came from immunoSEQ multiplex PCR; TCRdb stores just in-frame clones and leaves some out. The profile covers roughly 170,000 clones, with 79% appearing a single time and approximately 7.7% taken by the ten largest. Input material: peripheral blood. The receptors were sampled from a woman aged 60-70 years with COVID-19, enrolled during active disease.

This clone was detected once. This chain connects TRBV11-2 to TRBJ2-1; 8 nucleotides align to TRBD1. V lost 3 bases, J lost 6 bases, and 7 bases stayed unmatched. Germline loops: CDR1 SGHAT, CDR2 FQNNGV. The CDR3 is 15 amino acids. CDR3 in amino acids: CASSFIQGARNEQFF. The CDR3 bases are TGTGCCAGCAGCTTTATTCAGGGGGCCCGCAATGAGCAGTTCTTC.

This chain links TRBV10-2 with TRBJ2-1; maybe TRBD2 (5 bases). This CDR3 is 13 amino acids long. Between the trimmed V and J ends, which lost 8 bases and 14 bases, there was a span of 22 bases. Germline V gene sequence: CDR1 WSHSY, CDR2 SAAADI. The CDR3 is CASLLSWEFPKFF. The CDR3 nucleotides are TGCGCCAGCCTCCTAAGTTGGGAGTTTCCGAAGTTCTTC.

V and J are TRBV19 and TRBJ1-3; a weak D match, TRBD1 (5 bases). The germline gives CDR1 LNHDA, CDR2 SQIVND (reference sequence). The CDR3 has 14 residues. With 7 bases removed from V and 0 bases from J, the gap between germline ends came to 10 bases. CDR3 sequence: CASKEGRSGNTIYF. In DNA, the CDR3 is TGTGCCAGTAAGGAGGGACGCTCTGGAAACACCATATATTTT.

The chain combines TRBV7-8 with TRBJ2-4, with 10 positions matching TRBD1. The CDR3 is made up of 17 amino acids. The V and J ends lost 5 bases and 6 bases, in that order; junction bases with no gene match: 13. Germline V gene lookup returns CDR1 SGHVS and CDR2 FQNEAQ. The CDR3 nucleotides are TGTGCCAGCAGCCCTACCCCCGCGGGACAGGGGATAAACATTCAGTACTTC. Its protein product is CASSPTPAGQGINIQYF. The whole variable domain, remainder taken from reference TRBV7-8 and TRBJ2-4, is GAGVSQSPRYKVAKRGQDVALRCDPISGHVSLFWYQQALGQGPEFLTYFQNEAQLDKSGLPSDRFFAERPEGSVSTLKIQRTQQEDSAVYLCASSPTPAGQGINIQYFGAGTRLSVL.

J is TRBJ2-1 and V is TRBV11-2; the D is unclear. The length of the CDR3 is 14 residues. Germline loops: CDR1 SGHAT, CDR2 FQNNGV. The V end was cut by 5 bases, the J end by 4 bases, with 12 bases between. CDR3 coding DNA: TGTGCCAGCAGCCCCAGTAACGCTTACAATGAGCAGTTCTTC. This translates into CASSPSNAYNEQFF.

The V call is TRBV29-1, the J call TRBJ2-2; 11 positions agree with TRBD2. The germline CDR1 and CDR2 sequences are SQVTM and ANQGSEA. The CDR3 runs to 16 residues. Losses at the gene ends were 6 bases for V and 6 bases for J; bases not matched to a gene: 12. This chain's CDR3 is CSVGHTSGGAPGELFF. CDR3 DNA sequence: TGCAGCGTAGGACATACTAGCGGGGGCGCTCCCGGGGAGCTGTTTTTT.

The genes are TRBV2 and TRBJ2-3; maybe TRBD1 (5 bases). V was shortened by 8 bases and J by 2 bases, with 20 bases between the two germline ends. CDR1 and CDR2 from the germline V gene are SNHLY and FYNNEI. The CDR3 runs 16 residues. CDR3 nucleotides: TGTGCCAGCCTATCGGGTTGGGCAGGGATCACAGATACGCAGTATTTT. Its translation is CASLSGWAGITDTQYF.

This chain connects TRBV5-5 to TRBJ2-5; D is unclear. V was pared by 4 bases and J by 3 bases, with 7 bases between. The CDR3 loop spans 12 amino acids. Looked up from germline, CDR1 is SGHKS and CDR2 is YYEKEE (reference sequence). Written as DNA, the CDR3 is TGTGCCAGCAGCCGCCCGGAAGAGACCCAGTACTTC. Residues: CASSRPEETQYF.

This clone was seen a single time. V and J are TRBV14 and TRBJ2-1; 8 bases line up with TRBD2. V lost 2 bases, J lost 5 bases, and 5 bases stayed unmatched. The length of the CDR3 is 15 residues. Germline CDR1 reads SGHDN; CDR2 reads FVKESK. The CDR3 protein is CASSQFREGHNEQFF. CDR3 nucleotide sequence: TGTGCCAGCAGCCAATTCCGGGAGGGGCACAATGAGCAGTTCTTC.

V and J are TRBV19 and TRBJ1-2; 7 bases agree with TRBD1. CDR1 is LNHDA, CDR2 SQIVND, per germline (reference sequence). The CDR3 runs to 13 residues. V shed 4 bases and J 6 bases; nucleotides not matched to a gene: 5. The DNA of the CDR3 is TGTGCCAGTAGTACCGACAGGGCGAATGGCTACACCTTC. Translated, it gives CASSTDRANGYTF. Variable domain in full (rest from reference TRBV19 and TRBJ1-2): DGGITQSPKYLFRKEGQNVTLSCEQNLNHDAMYWYRQDPGQGLRLIYYSQIVNDFQKGDIAEGYSVSREKKESFPLTVTSAQKNPTAFYLCASSTDRANGYTFGSGTRLTVV.

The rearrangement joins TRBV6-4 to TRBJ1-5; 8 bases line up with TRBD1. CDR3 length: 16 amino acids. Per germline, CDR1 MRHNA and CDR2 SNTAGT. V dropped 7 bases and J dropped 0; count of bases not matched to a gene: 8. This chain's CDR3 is CASTKETGDSNQPQHF. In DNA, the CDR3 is TGTGCCAGCACCAAAGAGACAGGGGATAGCAATCAGCCCCAGCATTTT.

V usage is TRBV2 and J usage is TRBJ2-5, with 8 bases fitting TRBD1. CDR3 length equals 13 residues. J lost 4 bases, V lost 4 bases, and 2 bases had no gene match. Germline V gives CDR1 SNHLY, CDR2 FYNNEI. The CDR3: CASSGQGRETQYF. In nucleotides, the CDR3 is TGTGCCAGCAGTGGACAGGGGCGAGAGACCCAGTACTTC.

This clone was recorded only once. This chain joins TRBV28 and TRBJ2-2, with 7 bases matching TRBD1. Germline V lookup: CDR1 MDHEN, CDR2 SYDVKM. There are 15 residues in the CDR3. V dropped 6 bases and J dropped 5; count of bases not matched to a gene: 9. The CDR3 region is CASSPTGTVTGELFF. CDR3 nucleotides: TGTGCCAGCAGCCCTACCGGGACAGTAACCGGGGAGCTGTTTTTT.

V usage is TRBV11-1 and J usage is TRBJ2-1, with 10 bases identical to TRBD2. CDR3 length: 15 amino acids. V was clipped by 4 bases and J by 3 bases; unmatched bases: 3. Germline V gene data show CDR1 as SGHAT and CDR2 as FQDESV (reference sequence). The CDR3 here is CASSSLAGFYNEQFF. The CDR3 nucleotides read TGTGCCAGCAGCTCACTAGCGGGATTCTACAATGAGCAGTTCTTC.

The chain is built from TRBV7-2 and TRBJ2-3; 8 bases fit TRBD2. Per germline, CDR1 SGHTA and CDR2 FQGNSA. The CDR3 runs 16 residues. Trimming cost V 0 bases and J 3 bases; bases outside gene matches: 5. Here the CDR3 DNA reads TGTGCCAGCAGCTTAGCCCCGGGAGGGCAGACAGATACGCAGTATTTT. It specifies CASSLAPGGQTDTQYF.

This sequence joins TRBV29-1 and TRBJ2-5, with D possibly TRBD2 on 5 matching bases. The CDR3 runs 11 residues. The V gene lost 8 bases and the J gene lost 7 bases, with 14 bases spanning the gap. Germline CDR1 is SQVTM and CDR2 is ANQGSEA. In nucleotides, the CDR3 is TGCAGCCCTAGGACGGCGGGGACCCAGTACTTC. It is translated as CSPRTAGTQYF. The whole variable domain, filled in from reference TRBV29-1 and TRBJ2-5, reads SAVISQKPSRDICQRGTSLTIQCQVDSQVTMMFWYRQQPGQSLTLIATANQGSEATYESGFVIDKFPISRPNLTFSTLTVSNMSPEDSSIYLCSPRTAGTQYFGPGTRLLVL.

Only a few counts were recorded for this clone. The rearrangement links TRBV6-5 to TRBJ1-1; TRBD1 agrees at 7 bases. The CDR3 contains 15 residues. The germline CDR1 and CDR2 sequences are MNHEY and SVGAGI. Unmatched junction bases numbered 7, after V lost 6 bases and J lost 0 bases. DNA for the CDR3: TGTGCCAGCAGCCCCTCCGACAGGGTGAACACTGAAGCTTTCTTT. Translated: CASSPSDRVNTEAFF.